These 25 T cell receptor beta chains share one sample of origin, sequenced in a study of CD8 T cells in Susac syndrome. Random hexamers served to reverse transcribe roughly 0.45 to 1 ug RNA. TCRdb reanalysed the immunoSEQ multiplex PCR reads using MiXCR and keeps one entry per CDR3 protein. The repertoire holds about 120,000 distinct CDR3 sequences, with roughly 92% as singletons. Sequences were obtained from CD8+ T cells from PBMCs. The origin of the receptors is a human donor in good health.

V is TRBV20-1 and J is TRBJ2-4; 7 nucleotides line up with TRBD1. V gave up 5 bases and J gave up 2 bases; unmatched junction bases: 3. The CDR3 is 13 amino acids. Per the germline V gene, CDR1 is DFQATT and CDR2 is SNEGSKA (reference sequence). The DNA of the CDR3 is TGCAGTGCTCTGACAGGGACCAAAAACATTCAGTACTTC. Protein sequence: CSALTGTKNIQYF.

The chain joins TRBV15 to TRBJ2-2; unclear D gene. This CDR3 is built from 14 residues. Germline CDR1 reads LNHNV; CDR2 reads YYDKDF (reference sequence). V was pared by 3 bases and J by 8 bases, with 13 bases between. The chain's CDR3 is CATSRVEKRGELFF. CDR3 DNA: TGTGCCACCAGCAGGGTGGAGAAAAGAGGGGAGCTGTTTTTT.

The rearrangement uses TRBV27 and TRBJ2-1, with D perhaps matching TRBD2 (6 bases). Per germline, CDR1 MNHEY and CDR2 SMNVEV (reference sequence). V was pared by 3 bases and J by 3 bases, with 12 bases between. This CDR3 comprises 15 residues. Here the CDR3 DNA reads TGTGCCAGCAGTTTCTACGGGACTGTCTACAATGAGCAGTTCTTC. Translated, it gives CASSFYGTVYNEQFF.

The chain links TRBV7-9 to TRBJ1-5, with D unresolved. Trimming left V 5 bases short and J 4 bases short, with 12 bases between. Germline assignment: CDR1 SEHNR and CDR2 FQNEAQ (reference sequence). The CDR3 sequence is 14 residues long. The DNA for the CDR3 is TGTGCCAGCAGCCCCCAGGTCTCGAATCAGCCCCAGCATTTT. This translates into CASSPQVSNQPQHF.

This chain connects TRBV29-1 to TRBJ1-2, with TRBD1 matching 9 bases. V gave up 6 bases and J gave up 8 bases; unmatched junction bases: 16. The germline gives CDR1 SQVTM, CDR2 ANQGSEA. This CDR3 spans 15 amino acids. The CDR3 here is CSVRPGTGFQGGYTF. In nucleotides, the CDR3 is TGCAGCGTACGTCCCGGGACAGGGTTCCAAGGGGGCTACACCTTC.

The gene calls are TRBV6-1 and TRBJ1-2; a possible D gene is TRBD1 (5 bases). V dropped 3 bases and J dropped 7 bases, with 15 bases sitting between them. The germline gives CDR1 MNHNS, CDR2 SASEGT. This CDR3 is 14 amino acids long. The CDR3 nucleotides read TGTGCCAGCAGTGAGCAGGGATCGGCTCGTGGCTACACCTTC. Translation: CASSEQGSARGYTF.

V is TRBV9 and J is TRBJ2-7, with 9 bases lining up with TRBD2. Per germline, CDR1 SGDLS and CDR2 YYNGEE. The CDR3 totals 14 residues. Trimming took 2 bases from V and 6 from J; bases not matched to a gene: 6. CDR3 sequence: CASSVGLASGEQYF. The CDR3 coding sequence is TGTGCCAGCAGCGTGGGACTAGCAAGTGGCGAGCAGTACTTC.

This clonotype was counted once. CDR3 residues: CASSRTGQGASGANVLTF. CDR3 bases: TGTGCCAGCAGCCGGACGGGACAGGGGGCATCTGGGGCCAACGTCCTGACTTTC. The chain recombines TRBV13 with TRBJ2-6; 12 bases align to TRBD1. The V and J ends lost 5 bases and 1 base, in that order; junction bases with no gene match: 6. The CDR3 has 18 residues. Germline V lookup: CDR1 PRHDT, CDR2 FYEKMQ (reference sequence).

The CDR3 region is CSVRRGQANTGELFF. The CDR3 coding sequence is TGCAGCGTTCGGAGGGGACAGGCTAACACCGGGGAGCTGTTTTTT. J is TRBJ2-2 and V is TRBV29-1, with TRBD1 matching 8 bases. With V trimmed by 5 bases and J by 2 bases, 7 bases remained unmatched. The CDR3 consists of 15 residues. CDR1 and CDR2 from the germline V gene are SQVTM and ANQGSEA.

J is TRBJ2-3 and V is TRBV20-1, with TRBD2 as a possible D gene (6 bases). Germline CDR1 DFQATT, CDR2 SNEGSKA (reference sequence). V was shortened by 5 bases and J by 1 base, with 19 bases between the two germline ends. The CDR3 has 16 residues. Here the CDR3 DNA reads TGCAGTGCTCTCCTCACAGCGGGTTGGGGCACAGATACGCAGTATTTT. Its translation is CSALLTAGWGTDTQYF.

The chain has TRBV7-2 and TRBJ2-5, with a possible D match to TRBD2 (5 bases). The germline V gene has CDR1 SGHTA and CDR2 FQGNSA. The CDR3 covers 12 residues. Between the trimmed V and J ends, which lost 6 bases and 2 bases, there was a span of 7 bases. CDR3 in amino acids: CASRDSQETQYF. In DNA, the CDR3 is TGTGCCAGCAGGGACTCGCAAGAGACCCAGTACTTC.

This clonotype is a singleton in its sample. The rearrangement joins TRBV12-3 or TRBV12-4 to TRBJ2-3; possible D gene TRBD2, 5 bases. The ends were cut back, 2 bases at V and 5 bases at J, with 8 bases in the middle. There are 13 residues in the CDR3. CDR3 coding DNA: TGTGCCAGCAGTTTAATCGCGGGAGATACGCAGTATTTT. This translates into CASSLIAGDTQYF.

The chain joins TRBV27 to TRBJ2-4; a possible D gene is TRBD2 (5 bases). Germline CDR1 and CDR2: MNHEY and SMNVEV (reference sequence). The length of the CDR3 is 19 residues. The ends were cut back, 3 bases at V and 3 bases at J, with 24 bases in the middle. The CDR3 nucleotides read TGTGCCAGCAGTTTTTCGGGCGGGTCGACACGAACCTACAAAAACATTCAGTACTTC. It yields the protein CASSFSGGSTRTYKNIQYF.

The chain joins TRBV6-1 to TRBJ2-2; D not certain. Germline V lookup: CDR1 MNHNS, CDR2 SASEGT. Trimming removed 4 bases at V and 6 bases at J, with 9 bases between. CDR3 length: 13 amino acids. CDR3: CASSVSKPGELFF. Here the CDR3 DNA reads TGTGCCAGCAGTGTTTCCAAACCCGGGGAGCTGTTTTTT.

The V call is TRBV19, the J call TRBJ2-1, with TRBD1 matching 8 bases. The V gene end was trimmed by 5 bases and the J gene end by 6 bases; junction bases not matched to a gene: 3. The V gene's germline CDR1 is LNHDA and CDR2 SQIVND (reference sequence). The CDR3 length is 13 residues. The DNA of the CDR3 is TGTGCCAGTAGTGACGACAGGGGCAATGAGCAGTTCTTC. Its translation is CASSDDRGNEQFF.

The J gene is TRBJ2-3, the V gene TRBV24-1; no definite D call. Germline-derived CDR1 and CDR2 are KGHDR and SFDVKD. The V gene lost 5 bases and the J gene lost 4 bases, with 9 bases spanning the gap. CDR3 length: 13 residues. The CDR3 is CATSAPLPDTQYF. The CDR3 DNA follows: TGTGCCACCAGTGCCCCCCTTCCAGATACGCAGTATTTT.

J is TRBJ1-5 and V is TRBV7-2, with unresolved D. With 4 bases removed from V and 4 bases from J, the gap between germline ends came to 14 bases. This CDR3 has 15 residues. Germline lookup yields CDR1 SGHTA and CDR2 FQGNSA. Here the CDR3 DNA reads TGTGCCAGCAGCTGGGGTCAAGGGAGGAATCAGCCCCAGCATTTT. Protein: CASSWGQGRNQPQHF.

V and J are TRBV28 and TRBJ2-5; no firm D call. Germline values: CDR1 MDHEN, CDR2 SYDVKM. V was clipped by 8 bases and J by 5 bases, with 12 bases between them. The CDR3 consists of 12 residues. The CDR3 sequence is CASGPDRETQYF. In DNA form, the CDR3 reads TGTGCCAGCGGCCCCGACCGGGAGACCCAGTACTTC.

The CDR3 nucleotides are TGCAGTGCTAGTTACAGGGGCGATACTGAAGCTTTCTTT. Encoded protein: CSASYRGDTEAFF. The chain joins TRBV20-1 to TRBJ1-1; 7 nucleotides match TRBD1. Germline trimming cut 3 bases from V and 5 bases from J; bases unmatched to any gene: 6. Germline values: CDR1 DFQATT, CDR2 SNEGSKA (reference sequence). The CDR3 runs 13 residues.

The V call is TRBV20-1, the J call TRBJ1-1, with 9 positions matching TRBD1. V was pared by 2 bases and J by 2 bases, with 6 bases of the junction left unmatched. Germline-derived CDR1 and CDR2 are DFQATT and SNEGSKA (reference sequence). This CDR3 is built from 15 residues. The CDR3 DNA follows: TGCAGTGCTAGAATAGAGGGACAGGGAAACACTGAAGCTTTCTTT. Its protein is CSARIEGQGNTEAFF.

CDR3 in DNA: TGCAGCGTTGAGACCGGGACAGGGTATGGCTACACCTTC. It translates to CSVETGTGYGYTF. The chain joins TRBV29-1 to TRBJ1-2; TRBD1 aligns across 9 bases. CDR1 and CDR2 (germline): SQVTM, ANQGSEA. V lost 3 bases to trimming and J lost 5 bases; unmatched junction nucleotides: 4. The CDR3 length is 13 residues.

This chain connects TRBV30 to TRBJ1-2; 7 bases line up with TRBD1. With 2 bases clipped from V and 7 bases from J, the junction kept 7 bases outside the gene matches. The germline V gene encodes CDR1 GTSNPN and CDR2 SVGIG (reference sequence). The CDR3 totals 13 residues. CDR3 region: CAWSFGQESGYTF. CDR3 sequence (DNA): TGTGCCTGGAGTTTCGGACAGGAGTCTGGCTACACCTTC.

The V and J genes are TRBV5-4 and TRBJ2-7; D is uncertain. This CDR3 contains 13 residues. Trimming left V 5 bases short and J 5 bases short, with 14 bases between. From germline, CDR1 is SGHNT and CDR2 YYREEE (reference sequence). This CDR3 is CASRVVGGNEQYF. In DNA form, the CDR3 reads TGTGCCAGCAGGGTGGTGGGTGGCAACGAGCAGTACTTC.

This clonotype has a single count. This chain uses TRBV30 with TRBJ1-2; possible D gene TRBD1, 5 bases. The CDR3 is made up of 14 amino acids. Germline V gene data show CDR1 as GTSNPN and CDR2 as SVGIG (reference sequence). CDR3 nucleotides: TGTGCTGGGGAGGCAGGGACGTTCGGCTATGGCTACACCTTC. It codes for CAGEAGTFGYGYTF.

The chain links TRBV27 to TRBJ2-7; D unclear. This CDR3 is built from 11 residues. With 5 bases removed from V and 3 bases from J, the gap between germline ends came to 5 bases. CDR1 is MNHEY and CDR2 is SMNVEV in the germline V gene (reference sequence). Written as DNA, the CDR3 is TGTGCCAGCAGTCCATTCTACGAGCAGTACTTC. Amino acid sequence: CASSPFYEQYF.